The rows below give T cell receptor beta chains drawn from one sample of a study of cytomegalovirus exposure and HLA in healthy donors. Profiling relied on immunoSEQ multiplex PCR, and the TCRdb table lists in-frame clones only, not all of them. The sample holds 90,000 to 120,000 clones, 70% to 85% seen once. The sequencing input was PBMCs. These receptors all stem from a male donor in good health and CMV-seronegative. The CDR3 runs from the conserved cysteine through the conserved F or W. A D gene is named only where the DNA matches it firmly. Clone size appears in some rows only: once, few, many, or a class for an expanded clone.

V gene: TRBV10-1; clone size: NA; J gene: TRBJ2-7; CDR3 length: 17; D gene: TRBD2; CDR3 protein: CASSVLALAGVSYEQYF; CDR3 DNA: TGCGCCAGCAGTGTCCTAGCACTAGCGGGAGTTTCCTACGAGCAGTACTTC
V gene: TRBV19; clone size: few; J gene: TRBJ2-7; CDR3 length: 14; D gene: TRBD1; CDR3 protein: CASSPGTGLYEQYF; CDR3 DNA: TGTGCCAGTAGTCCCGGGACAGGACTATACGAGCAGTACTTC
V gene: TRBV7-2; clone size: NA; J gene: TRBJ1-5; CDR3 length: 14; D gene: TRBD1; CDR3 protein: CASSLAGGSQPQHF; CDR3 DNA: TGTGCCAGCAGCTTAGCAGGGGGCAGTCAGCCCCAGCATTTT
V gene: TRBV7-8; clone size: once; J gene: TRBJ2-7; CDR3 length: 16; D gene: TRBD2; CDR3 protein: CASSLVGLAVTYEQYF; CDR3 DNA: TGTGCCAGCAGCTTAGTGGGACTAGCGGTAACCTACGAGCAGTACTTC
V gene: TRBV10-3; clone size: NA; J gene: TRBJ1-2; CDR3 length: 13; D gene: TRBD1; CDR3 protein: CAIRGDRGGGYTF; CDR3 DNA: TGTGCCATCAGGGGCGACAGGGGAGGTGGCTACACCTTC
V gene: TRBV5-4; clone size: few; J gene: TRBJ1-1; CDR3 length: 17; D gene: NA; CDR3 protein: CASSWGEPRRLNTEAFF; CDR3 DNA: TGTGCCAGCAGCTGGGGGGAACCTCGAAGGCTGAACACTGAAGCTTTCTTT
V gene: TRBV5-1; clone size: NA; J gene: TRBJ2-1; CDR3 length: 17; D gene: TRBD2; CDR3 protein: CASSLDATSGPYNEQFF; CDR3 DNA: TGCGCCAGCAGCTTGGATGCGACTAGCGGTCCCTACAATGAGCAGTTCTTC
V gene: TRBV5-1; clone size: few; J gene: TRBJ2-5; CDR3 length: 14; D gene: NA; CDR3 protein: CASSSPTLEETQYF; CDR3 DNA: TGCGCCAGCAGCTCCCCGACCCTAGAAGAGACCCAGTACTTC
V gene: TRBV18; clone size: once; J gene: TRBJ1-2; CDR3 length: 13; D gene: TRBD1; CDR3 protein: CASSRTGTLGYTF; CDR3 DNA: TGTGCCAGCTCGCGGACAGGTACCTTAGGCTACACCTTC
V gene: TRBV18; clone size: NA; J gene: TRBJ2-5; CDR3 length: 13; D gene: NA; CDR3 protein: CASSPGIQETQYF; CDR3 DNA: TGTGCCAGCTCGCCCGGTATTCAAGAGACCCAGTACTTC
V gene: TRBV27; clone size: few; J gene: TRBJ2-7; CDR3 length: 14; D gene: TRBD1; CDR3 protein: CASSLRDRSYEQYF; CDR3 DNA: TGTGCCAGCAGTTTACGGGACAGATCCTACGAGCAGTACTTC
V gene: TRBV6-1; clone size: NA; J gene: TRBJ1-1; CDR3 length: 14; D gene: NA; CDR3 protein: CASNNYPLNTEAFF; CDR3 DNA: TGTGCCAGCAACAATTACCCATTGAACACTGAAGCTTTCTTT
V gene: TRBV2; clone size: NA; J gene: TRBJ1-5; CDR3 length: 16; D gene: TRBD1; CDR3 protein: CASSALDRGGNQPQHF; CDR3 DNA: TGTGCCAGCAGTGCCCTGGACAGGGGAGGAAATCAGCCCCAGCATTTT
V gene: TRBV5-1; clone size: NA; J gene: TRBJ2-1; CDR3 length: 16; D gene: NA; CDR3 protein: CASSISFVGSYNEQFF; CDR3 DNA: TGCGCCAGCAGCATTAGCTTCGTCGGCTCCTACAATGAGCAGTTCTTC
V gene: TRBV2; clone size: NA; J gene: TRBJ2-2; CDR3 length: 15; D gene: NA; CDR3 protein: CASSAVKGRSGELFF; CDR3 DNA: TGTGCCAGCAGCGCCGTGAAGGGGCGCAGCGGGGAGCTGTTTTTT
V gene: TRBV5-8; clone size: NA; J gene: TRBJ1-4; CDR3 length: 17; D gene: NA; CDR3 protein: CASSVVMPDSENEKLFF; CDR3 DNA: TGTGCCAGCAGCGTGGTAATGCCGGACAGCGAGAATGAAAAACTGTTTTTT
V gene: TRBV5-1; clone size: NA; J gene: TRBJ1-1; CDR3 length: 18; D gene: NA; CDR3 protein: CASSSSFRTDQLNTEAFF; CDR3 DNA: TGCGCCAGCAGCTCGAGCTTTCGGACAGATCAATTGAACACTGAAGCTTTCTTT
V gene: TRBV6-6; clone size: NA; J gene: TRBJ2-7; CDR3 length: 14; D gene: TRBD2; CDR3 protein: CASRGLAGADEQYF; CDR3 DNA: TGTGCCAGCAGGGGACTAGCGGGAGCCGACGAGCAGTACTTC
V gene: TRBV28; clone size: NA; J gene: TRBJ2-5; CDR3 length: 16; D gene: TRBD1; CDR3 protein: CASSLIPGTGQETQYF; CDR3 DNA: TGTGCCAGCAGTTTAATCCCCGGGACAGGCCAAGAGACCCAGTACTTC
V gene: TRBV18; clone size: NA; J gene: TRBJ1-5; CDR3 length: 15; D gene: TRBD1; CDR3 protein: CASRRGQNSNQPQHF; CDR3 DNA: TGTGCCAGCCGCAGGGGGCAAAACAGCAATCAGCCCCAGCATTTT
V gene: TRBV7-2; clone size: once; J gene: TRBJ2-7; CDR3 length: 14; D gene: NA; CDR3 protein: CASSLVTIDYEQYF; CDR3 DNA: TGTGCCAGCAGCTTAGTAACTATCGACTACGAGCAGTACTTC
V gene: TRBV5-1; clone size: NA; J gene: TRBJ1-1; CDR3 length: 14; D gene: NA; CDR3 protein: CASSLGGPGTEAFF; CDR3 DNA: TGCGCCAGCAGCTTGGGGGGGCCGGGCACTGAAGCTTTCTTT
V gene: TRBV5-6; clone size: NA; J gene: TRBJ2-4; CDR3 length: 15; D gene: NA; CDR3 protein: CASSPGGPAKNIQYF; CDR3 DNA: TGTGCCAGCAGCCCCGGGGGGCCAGCCAAAAACATTCAGTACTTC
V gene: TRBV2; clone size: NA; J gene: TRBJ2-1; CDR3 length: 13; D gene: NA; CDR3 protein: CASKIRQYNEQFF; CDR3 DNA: TGTGCCAGCAAGATAAGACAGTACAATGAGCAGTTCTTC
V gene: TRBV7-9; clone size: NA; J gene: TRBJ1-5; CDR3 length: 13; D gene: NA; CDR3 protein: CASSPGGNQPQHF; CDR3 DNA: TGTGCCAGCAGCCCAGGTGGCAATCAGCCCCAGCATTTT
V gene: TRBV10-3; clone size: few; J gene: TRBJ1-4; CDR3 length: 14; D gene: TRBD1; CDR3 protein: CAIRGTGSESKLFF; CDR3 DNA: TGTGCCATCAGGGGGACAGGGAGTGAGAGTAAACTGTTTTTT
V gene: TRBV28; clone size: NA; J gene: TRBJ2-3; CDR3 length: 16; D gene: NA; CDR3 protein: CASSFRRTLRTDTQYF; CDR3 DNA: TGTGCCAGCAGTTTCCGACGGACACTCCGCACAGATACGCAGTATTTT
V gene: TRBV5-1; clone size: NA; J gene: TRBJ1-2; CDR3 length: 15; D gene: TRBD1; CDR3 protein: CASSSGTGGNYGYTF; CDR3 DNA: TGCGCCAGCAGCAGCGGGACAGGGGGCAACTATGGCTACACCTTC
V gene: TRBV11-2; clone size: NA; J gene: TRBJ2-1; CDR3 length: 12; D gene: TRBD2; CDR3 protein: CASSPGGNEQFF; CDR3 DNA: TGTGCCAGCAGCCCGGGAGGGAATGAGCAGTTCTTC
V gene: TRBV5-1; clone size: once; J gene: TRBJ1-2; CDR3 length: 13; D gene: NA; CDR3 protein: CASSPVRGGGYTF; CDR3 DNA: TGCGCCAGCAGCCCGGTCCGGGGAGGAGGCTACACCTTC
V gene: TRBV5-5; clone size: NA; J gene: TRBJ2-7; CDR3 length: 13; D gene: NA; CDR3 protein: CASSSSPNYEQYF; CDR3 DNA: TGTGCCAGCAGCTCGTCGCCTAACTACGAGCAGTACTTC
V gene: TRBV5-6; clone size: NA; J gene: TRBJ1-2; CDR3 length: 14; D gene: NA; CDR3 protein: CASSLGQGRYGYTF; CDR3 DNA: TGTGCCAGCAGCTTGGGGCAGGGGCGCTATGGCTACACCTTC
V gene: TRBV27; clone size: few; J gene: TRBJ1-5; CDR3 length: 15; D gene: TRBD1; CDR3 protein: CASSPMTGFNQPQHF; CDR3 DNA: TGTGCCAGCAGTCCTATGACAGGGTTCAATCAGCCCCAGCATTTT
V gene: TRBV6-5; clone size: NA; J gene: TRBJ1-6; CDR3 length: 13; D gene: NA; CDR3 protein: CASSPDRNSPLHF; CDR3 DNA: TGTGCCAGCAGCCCCGACAGAAATTCACCCCTCCACTTT
V gene: TRBV5-6; clone size: NA; J gene: TRBJ1-1; CDR3 length: 16; D gene: NA; CDR3 protein: CASSTLTGAVNTEAFF; CDR3 DNA: TGTGCCAGCAGCACCTTGACAGGAGCTGTGAACACTGAAGCTTTCTTT
V gene: TRBV9; clone size: NA; J gene: TRBJ2-7; CDR3 length: 16; D gene: TRBD2; CDR3 protein: CASSERESGRYNEQYF; CDR3 DNA: TGTGCCAGCAGCGAGAGGGAAAGCGGGAGGTACAACGAGCAGTACTTC
V gene: TRBV11-2; clone size: few; J gene: TRBJ1-3; CDR3 length: 13; D gene: NA; CDR3 protein: CASGTGSRNTIYF; CDR3 DNA: TGTGCCAGCGGAACCGGGTCGAGAAACACCATATATTTT
V gene: TRBV30; clone size: NA; J gene: TRBJ1-1; CDR3 length: 11; D gene: NA; CDR3 protein: CAWKDRPEAFF; CDR3 DNA: TGTGCCTGGAAAGACAGACCTGAAGCTTTCTTT
V gene: TRBV9; clone size: NA; J gene: TRBJ1-2; CDR3 length: 15; D gene: NA; CDR3 protein: CASGGTGREDYGYTF; CDR3 DNA: TGTGCCAGCGGGGGAACAGGGAGGGAAGATTATGGCTACACCTTC
V gene: TRBV10-3; clone size: NA; J gene: TRBJ2-1; CDR3 length: 14; D gene: NA; CDR3 protein: CPEVRGSPGNEQFF; CDR3 DNA: TGTCCGGAGGTAAGAGGCTCTCCTGGCAATGAGCAGTTCTTC
V gene: TRBV4-1; clone size: NA; J gene: TRBJ1-4; CDR3 length: 13; D gene: NA; CDR3 protein: CASSQDLAKKLFF; CDR3 DNA: TGCGCCAGCAGCCAAGATCTAGCCAAGAAACTGTTTTTT
V gene: TRBV29-1; clone size: once; J gene: TRBJ2-7; CDR3 length: 15; D gene: TRBD2; CDR3 protein: CSVTGTSGRVTEQYF; CDR3 DNA: TGCAGCGTAACAGGGACTAGCGGGAGGGTGACCGAGCAGTACTTC
V gene: TRBV29-1; clone size: NA; J gene: TRBJ2-7; CDR3 length: 14; D gene: NA; CDR3 protein: CSVVWQGTPYEQYF; CDR3 DNA: TGCAGCGTTGTATGGCAGGGGACCCCCTACGAGCAGTACTTC
V gene: TRBV28; clone size: few; J gene: TRBJ2-2; CDR3 length: 14; D gene: TRBD1; CDR3 protein: CASRGTANTGELFF; CDR3 DNA: TGTGCCAGCAGGGGGACAGCGAACACCGGGGAGCTGTTTTTT
V gene: TRBV5-1; clone size: NA; J gene: TRBJ2-5; CDR3 length: 21; D gene: TRBD2; CDR3 protein: CASSLWSPERREGTYQETQYF; CDR3 DNA: TGCGCCAGCAGCTTGTGGTCCCCGGAGCGGCGGGAGGGAACGTACCAAGAGACCCAGTACTTC
V gene: TRBV6-1; clone size: few; J gene: TRBJ1-1; CDR3 length: 15; D gene: NA; CDR3 protein: CASSDLGLMNTEAFF; CDR3 DNA: TGTGCCAGCAGTGATCTTGGACTCATGAACACTGAAGCTTTCTTT
V gene: TRBV7-7; clone size: NA; J gene: TRBJ2-7; CDR3 length: 17; D gene: TRBD1; CDR3 protein: CASAKLPNRDRGYEQYF; CDR3 DNA: TGTGCCAGCGCCAAGCTGCCCAACCGGGACAGGGGCTACGAGCAGTACTTC